This T cell receptor (beta chain) was recovered during a study of T cell responses to AZD1222 COVID-19 vaccine. Overall study results and limits: In a largely white British group with more females than males, clonal diversity was possibly underestimated. Every sample of the repertoires postdated the peak T cell response. Nearly half of spike-specific TCRs reportedly go after variant regions that carry no mutations.

V lost 12 bases and J 2 bases, leaving 10 bases between the germline ends. This CDR3 contains 13 residues. Germline lookup yields CDR1 KGHDR and CDR2 SFDVKD. As for this clone: Its antigen is unknown.

Sequenced by immunoSEQ multiplex PCR; TCRdb stores in-frame clones only, minus some. The repertoire includes about 120,000 clones, about 92% of them detected once, and about 2.7% sits in the top ten. The genes are TRBV24-1 and TRBJ2-6; D gene ambiguous. The clonotype originates from an adult in good health. Sample: peripheral blood, taken on day 0 of AZD1222 vaccination. CDR3 sequence reads: CASGEAGANVLTF. CDR3 coding DNA: TGTGCCTCGGGCGAGGCTGGGGCCAACGTCCTGACTTTC.